A selection of T cell receptor beta chains follows, all from one sample in a study of chemoradiotherapy in HPV16-positive cancers. The repertoire was sequenced with immunoSEQ multiplex PCR; TCRdb's copy has only in-frame clones and lacks some. The sample shows some 8,600 clones, around 75% of them seen only once. The sample here was taken from a patient who underwent chemoradiotherapy. Every receptor here comes from a human donor with HPV-associated anogenital cancer. CDR3s include the opening cysteine and the closing phenylalanine or tryptophan. The order of the fields is J gene, clone size, D gene, V gene, CDR3 DNA, CDR3 protein. A D gene is named only where the DNA matches it firmly. Size values are once, few and many counts, or a class for expanded clones, and some rows have none.

J gene: TRBJ2-7; clone size: once; D gene: NA; V gene: TRBV7-2; CDR3 DNA: TGTGCCAGCAGCTTAAGGACACAGGGAATCAGCTTC; CDR3 protein: CASSLRTQGISF
J gene: TRBJ1-5; clone size: few; D gene: NA; V gene: TRBV15; CDR3 DNA: TGTGCCACCAGCAGAGACCGCATCAATCAGCCCCAGCATTTT; CDR3 protein: CATSRDRINQPQHF
J gene: TRBJ1-2; clone size: NA; D gene: TRBD1; V gene: TRBV27; CDR3 DNA: TGTGCCAGCAGTAAGGGACAGTTTTTTGAAGGTGGCTACACCTTC; CDR3 protein: CASSKGQFFEGGYTF
J gene: TRBJ2-6; clone size: NA; D gene: NA; V gene: TRBV11-3; CDR3 DNA: TGTGCCAGCAGCTCTGGGGCCAACGTCCTGACTTTC; CDR3 protein: CASSSGANVLTF
J gene: TRBJ2-1; clone size: NA; D gene: NA; V gene: TRBV9; CDR3 DNA: TGTGCCAGCAGCGTAGGAGGAGGGGTTGTGAATGAGCAGTTCTTC; CDR3 protein: CASSVGGGVVNEQFF
J gene: TRBJ1-2; clone size: large; D gene: NA; V gene: TRBV9; CDR3 DNA: TGTGCCAGCAGCGCCGGAGCTACGGGGCGGGATGGCTACACCTTC; CDR3 protein: CASSAGATGRDGYTF
J gene: TRBJ1-2; clone size: NA; D gene: NA; V gene: TRBV6-1; CDR3 DNA: TGTGCCAGCAGGGCAGGGACTGGCGGGGATGGCTACACCTTC; CDR3 protein: CASRAGTGGDGYTF
J gene: TRBJ1-2; clone size: NA; D gene: NA; V gene: TRBV9; CDR3 DNA: TGTGCCAGCAGCGCCTCCGGGGGGGGGCTCTATGGCTACACCTTC; CDR3 protein: CASSASGGGLYGYTF
J gene: TRBJ1-6; clone size: once; D gene: NA; V gene: TRBV12-2; CDR3 DNA: TGTGCAAGTCGCTTTATCTGGCCTAGCTCCTATAATTCACCCCTCCACTTT; CDR3 protein: CASRFIWPSSYNSPLHF
J gene: TRBJ1-5; clone size: NA; D gene: NA; V gene: TRBV28; CDR3 DNA: TGTGCCAGCTGTTTAGAAGGGACTCGGAGACAGCCCCAGCATTTT; CDR3 protein: CASCLEGTRRQPQHF
J gene: TRBJ2-7; clone size: few; D gene: TRBD2; V gene: TRBV11-2; CDR3 DNA: TGTGCCAGCAGCTCCCAACTAGCGGAAACCTACGAGCAGTACTTC; CDR3 protein: CASSSQLAETYEQYF
J gene: TRBJ1-3; clone size: NA; D gene: NA; V gene: TRBV7-2; CDR3 DNA: TGTGCCAGCAGCTTATCCGCGGGAGGAAACACCATATATTTT; CDR3 protein: CASSLSAGGNTIYF
J gene: TRBJ1-1; clone size: NA; D gene: NA; V gene: TRBV7-9; CDR3 DNA: TGTGCCAGCAGCCAACAAACGGTGAGGGGGACTGAAGCTTTCTTT; CDR3 protein: CASSQQTVRGTEAFF
J gene: TRBJ1-2; clone size: NA; D gene: TRBD1; V gene: TRBV6-5; CDR3 DNA: TGTGCCAGCAACCCCGACAGGGCGGACTATAGCTACACCTTC; CDR3 protein: CASNPDRADYSYTF
J gene: TRBJ2-1; clone size: NA; D gene: NA; V gene: TRBV11-3; CDR3 DNA: TGTGCCAGCAGCACCGGGAAGGTAATCAATGAGCAGTTCTTC; CDR3 protein: CASSTGKVINEQFF
J gene: TRBJ2-7; clone size: NA; D gene: NA; V gene: TRBV20-1; CDR3 DNA: TGCAGTGCTAGAGATTCCTACGAGCAGTACTTC; CDR3 protein: CSARDSYEQYF
J gene: TRBJ1-2; clone size: NA; D gene: NA; V gene: TRBV9; CDR3 DNA: TGTGCCAGCAGCGTAAGTGGGTCCGCTAACTATGGCTACACCTTC; CDR3 protein: CASSVSGSANYGYTF
J gene: TRBJ2-1; clone size: NA; D gene: TRBD2; V gene: TRBV19; CDR3 DNA: TGTGCCAGTAGTCCCGTGTGGGGGGGAGGGCCACACAATGAGCAGTTCTTC; CDR3 protein: CASSPVWGGGPHNEQFF
J gene: TRBJ2-3; clone size: few; D gene: NA; V gene: TRBV5-6; CDR3 DNA: TGTGCCAGCAGCTACATTCCCACAGGGTCCACAGATACGCAGTATTTT; CDR3 protein: CASSYIPTGSTDTQYF
J gene: TRBJ1-5; clone size: NA; D gene: TRBD1; V gene: TRBV19; CDR3 DNA: TGTGCCAGTAGGGATCGGGACAGGTACCAGCATTTT; CDR3 protein: CASRDRDRYQHF
J gene: TRBJ1-1; clone size: NA; D gene: TRBD1; V gene: TRBV5-6; CDR3 DNA: TGTGCCAGCAGCCGGACAGGGGTACCTGAAGCTTTCTTT; CDR3 protein: CASSRTGVPEAFF
J gene: TRBJ1-2; clone size: once; D gene: TRBD1; V gene: TRBV19; CDR3 DNA: TGTGCCAGTAGTATCCGGGACAGGGAAGGCTATGGCTACACCTTC; CDR3 protein: CASSIRDREGYGYTF
J gene: TRBJ2-7; clone size: NA; D gene: TRBD2; V gene: TRBV30; CDR3 DNA: TGTGCCTGGAGTGGGGACTACAAGTACTTC; CDR3 protein: CAWSGDYKYF
J gene: TRBJ2-7; clone size: NA; D gene: TRBD1; V gene: TRBV28; CDR3 DNA: TGTGCCGGGGCAAGGACAGGGGGATCCTACGAGCAGTACTTC; CDR3 protein: CAGARTGGSYEQYF
J gene: TRBJ1-6; clone size: NA; D gene: NA; V gene: TRBV19; CDR3 DNA: TGTGCCAGTAGTGCAGAACCCTATAATTCACCCCTCCACTTT; CDR3 protein: CASSAEPYNSPLHF
J gene: TRBJ1-2; clone size: NA; D gene: TRBD1; V gene: TRBV6-1; CDR3 DNA: TGTGCCAGCAGTGGGGGACAGGGATGGTTAGATAACTATGGCTACACCTTC; CDR3 protein: CASSGGQGWLDNYGYTF